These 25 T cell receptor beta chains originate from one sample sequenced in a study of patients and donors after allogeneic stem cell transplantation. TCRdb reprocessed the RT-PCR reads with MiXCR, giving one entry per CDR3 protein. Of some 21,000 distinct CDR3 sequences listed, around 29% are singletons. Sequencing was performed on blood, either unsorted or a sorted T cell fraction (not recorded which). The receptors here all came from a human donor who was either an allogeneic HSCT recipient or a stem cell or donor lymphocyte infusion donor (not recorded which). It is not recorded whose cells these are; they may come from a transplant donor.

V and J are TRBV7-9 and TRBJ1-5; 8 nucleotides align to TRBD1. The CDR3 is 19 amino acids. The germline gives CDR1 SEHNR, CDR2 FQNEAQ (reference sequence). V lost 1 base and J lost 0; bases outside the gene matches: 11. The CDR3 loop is CASSLGTGQGLHSNQPQHF. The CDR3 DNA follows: TGTGCCAGCAGCTTAGGAACTGGACAGGGCCTTCATAGCAATCAGCCCCAGCATTTT.

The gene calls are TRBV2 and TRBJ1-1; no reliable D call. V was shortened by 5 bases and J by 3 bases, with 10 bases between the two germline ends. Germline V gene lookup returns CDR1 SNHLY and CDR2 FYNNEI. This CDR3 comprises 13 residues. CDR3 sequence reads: CASSSREDTEAFF. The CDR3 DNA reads TGTGCCAGCAGTAGCCGGGAGGACACTGAAGCTTTCTTT. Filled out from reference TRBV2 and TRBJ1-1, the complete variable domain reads EPEVTQTPSHQVTQMGQEVILRCVPISNHLYFYWYRQILGQKVEFLVSFYNNEISEKSEIFDDQFSVERPDGSNFTLKIRSTKLEDSAMYFCASSSREDTEAFFGQGTRLTVV.

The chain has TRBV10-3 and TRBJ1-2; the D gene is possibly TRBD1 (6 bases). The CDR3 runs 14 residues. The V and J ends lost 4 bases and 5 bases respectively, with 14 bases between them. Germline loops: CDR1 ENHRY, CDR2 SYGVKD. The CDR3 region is CAISGGTQGYGYTF. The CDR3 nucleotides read TGTGCCATCAGTGGCGGGACCCAGGGGTATGGCTACACCTTC.

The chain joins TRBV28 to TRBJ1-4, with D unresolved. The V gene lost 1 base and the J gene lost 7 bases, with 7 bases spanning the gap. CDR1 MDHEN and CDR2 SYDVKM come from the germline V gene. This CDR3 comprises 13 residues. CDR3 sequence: CASSLSGVEKLFF. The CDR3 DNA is TGTGCCAGCAGTTTATCCGGGGTTGAAAAACTGTTTTTT.

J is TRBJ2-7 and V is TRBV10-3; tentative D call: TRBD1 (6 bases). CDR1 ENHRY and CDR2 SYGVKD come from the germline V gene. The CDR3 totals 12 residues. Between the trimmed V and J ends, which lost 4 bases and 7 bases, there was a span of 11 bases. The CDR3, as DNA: TGTGCCATCAGTGGCCAGGGGACGGAGCAGTACGTC. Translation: CAISGQGTEQYV.

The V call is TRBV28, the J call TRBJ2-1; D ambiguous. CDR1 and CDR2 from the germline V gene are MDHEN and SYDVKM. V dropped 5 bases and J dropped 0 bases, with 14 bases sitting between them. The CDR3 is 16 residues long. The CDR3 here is CASSPAPGSSYNEQFF. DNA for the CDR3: TGTGCCAGCAGTCCGGCTCCGGGCAGCTCCTACAATGAGCAGTTCTTC.

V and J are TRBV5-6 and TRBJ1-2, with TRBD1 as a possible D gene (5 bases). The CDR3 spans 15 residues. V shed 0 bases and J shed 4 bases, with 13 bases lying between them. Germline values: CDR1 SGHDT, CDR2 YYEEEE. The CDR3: CASSLAAGTPYGYTF. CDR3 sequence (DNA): TGTGCCAGCAGCTTGGCCGCAGGGACCCCCTATGGCTACACCTTC.

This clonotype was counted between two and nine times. The DNA of the CDR3 is TGTGCCAGCAGTGAATGGGGTCAGAATGGCTACACCTTC. It is translated as CASSEWGQNGYTF. The chain links TRBV25-1 to TRBJ1-2; no firm D call. This CDR3 contains 13 residues. Trimming took off 1 base at V and 6 bases at J, with 9 bases between the two ends. Germline-derived CDR1 and CDR2 are MGHDK and SYGVNS.

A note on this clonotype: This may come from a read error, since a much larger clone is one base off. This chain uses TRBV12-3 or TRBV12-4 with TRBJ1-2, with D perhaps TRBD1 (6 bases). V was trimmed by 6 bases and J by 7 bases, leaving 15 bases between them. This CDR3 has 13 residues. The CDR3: CASRGVRGGGYTF. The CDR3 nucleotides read TGTGCCAGCAGGGGGGTCAGGGGAGGTGGCTACACCTTC.

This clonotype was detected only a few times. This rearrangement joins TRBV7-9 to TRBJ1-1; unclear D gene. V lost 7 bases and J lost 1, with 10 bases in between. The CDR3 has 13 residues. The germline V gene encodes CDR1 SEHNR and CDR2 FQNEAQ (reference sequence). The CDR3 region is CASTWAPNTEAFF. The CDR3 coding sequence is TGTGCCAGCACCTGGGCTCCGAACACTGAAGCTTTCTTT.

The CDR3 region has the DNA TGTGCCAGCAGCTCCGAACCTGGAAACACCATATATTTT. It encodes CASSSEPGNTIYF. The gene calls are TRBV7-3 and TRBJ1-3; D gene unclear. V lost 4 bases and J 2 bases, leaving 6 bases between the germline ends. The CDR3 is made up of 13 amino acids. Germline V gene sequence: CDR1 SGHTA, CDR2 FQGTGA.

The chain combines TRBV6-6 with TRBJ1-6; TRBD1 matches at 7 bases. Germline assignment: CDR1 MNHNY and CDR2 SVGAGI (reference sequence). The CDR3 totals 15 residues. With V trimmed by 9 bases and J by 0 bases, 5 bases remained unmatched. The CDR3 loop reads CASMTGSSYNSPLHF. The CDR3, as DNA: TGTGCCAGTATGACAGGGAGCTCCTATAATTCACCCCTCCACTTT.

In DNA, the CDR3 is TGTGCCAGCAGCCCCCCGACATTACAAGAGACCCAGTACTTC. As protein: CASSPPTLQETQYF. The J gene is TRBJ2-5, the V gene TRBV7-9; D not certain. The CDR3 has 14 amino acids. The V end was cut by 5 bases, the J end by 2 bases, with 12 bases between. The germline gives CDR1 SEHNR, CDR2 FQNEAQ (reference sequence).

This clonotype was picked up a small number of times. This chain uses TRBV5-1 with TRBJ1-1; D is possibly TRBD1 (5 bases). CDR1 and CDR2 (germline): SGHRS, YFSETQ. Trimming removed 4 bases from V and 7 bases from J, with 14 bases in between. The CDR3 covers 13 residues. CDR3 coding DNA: TGCGCCAGCAGCCCTGGGGGGGATGGTGAAGCTTTCTTT. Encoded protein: CASSPGGDGEAFF.

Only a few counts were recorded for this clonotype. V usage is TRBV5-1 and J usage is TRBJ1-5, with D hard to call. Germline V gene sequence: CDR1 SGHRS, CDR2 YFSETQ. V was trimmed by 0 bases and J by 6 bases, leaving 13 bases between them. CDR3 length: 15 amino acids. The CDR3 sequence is CASSLAAGFGQPQHF. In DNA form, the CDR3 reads TGCGCCAGCAGCTTGGCCGCGGGATTTGGTCAGCCCCAGCATTTT.

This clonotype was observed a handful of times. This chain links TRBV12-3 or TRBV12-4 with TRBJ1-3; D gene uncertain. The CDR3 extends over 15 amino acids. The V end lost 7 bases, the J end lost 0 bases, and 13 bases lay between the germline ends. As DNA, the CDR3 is TGTGCCAGCACCCTTGTGGGGTTCTCTGGAAACACCATATATTTT. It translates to CASTLVGFSGNTIYF.

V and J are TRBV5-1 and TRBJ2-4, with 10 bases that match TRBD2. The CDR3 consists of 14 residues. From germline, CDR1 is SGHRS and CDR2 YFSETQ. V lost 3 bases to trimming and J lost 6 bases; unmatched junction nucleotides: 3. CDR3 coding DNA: TGCGCCAGCAGCTGGTCTAGCGGGGGAAACATTCAGTACTTC. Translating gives CASSWSSGGNIQYF.

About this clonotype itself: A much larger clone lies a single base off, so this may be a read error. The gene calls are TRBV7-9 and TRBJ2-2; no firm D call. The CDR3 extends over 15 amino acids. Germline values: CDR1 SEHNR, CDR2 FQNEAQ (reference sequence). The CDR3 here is CAGSLSSSNTGELFF. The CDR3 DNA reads TGTGCCGGCAGCTTATCCTCATCGAACACCGGGGAGCTGTTTTTT.

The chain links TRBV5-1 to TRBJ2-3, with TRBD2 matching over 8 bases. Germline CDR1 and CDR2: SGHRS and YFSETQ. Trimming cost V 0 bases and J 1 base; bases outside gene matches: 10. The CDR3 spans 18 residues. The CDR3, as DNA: TGCGCCAGCAGCTTGGCCCCCCTTAGCGGGGTGGGCACAGATACGCAGTATTTT. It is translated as CASSLAPLSGVGTDTQYF.

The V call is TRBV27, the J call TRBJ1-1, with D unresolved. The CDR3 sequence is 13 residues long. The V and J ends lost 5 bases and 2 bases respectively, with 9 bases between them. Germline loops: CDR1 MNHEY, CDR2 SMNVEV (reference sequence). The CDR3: CASSGRLNTEAFF. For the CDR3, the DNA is TGTGCCAGCAGTGGACGGCTCAACACTGAAGCTTTCTTT.

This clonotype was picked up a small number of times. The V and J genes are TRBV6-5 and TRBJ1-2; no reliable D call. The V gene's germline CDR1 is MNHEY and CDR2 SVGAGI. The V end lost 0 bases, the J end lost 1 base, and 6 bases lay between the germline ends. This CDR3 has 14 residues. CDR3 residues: CASSYSRSNYGYTF. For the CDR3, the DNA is TGTGCCAGCAGTTACTCGAGAAGTAACTATGGCTACACCTTC.

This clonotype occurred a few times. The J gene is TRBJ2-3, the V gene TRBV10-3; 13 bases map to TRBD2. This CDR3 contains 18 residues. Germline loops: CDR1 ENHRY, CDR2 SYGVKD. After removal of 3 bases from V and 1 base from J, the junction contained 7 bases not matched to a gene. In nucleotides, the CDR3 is TGTGCCATCAGTGAAACAACCGGGACTAGCGGGGGCACAGATACGCAGTATTTT. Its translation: CAISETTGTSGGTDTQYF.

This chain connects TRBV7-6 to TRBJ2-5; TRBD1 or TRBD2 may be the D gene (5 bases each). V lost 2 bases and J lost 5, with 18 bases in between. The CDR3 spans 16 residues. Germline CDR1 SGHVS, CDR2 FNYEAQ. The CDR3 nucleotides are TGTGCCAGCAGCTTAACGGGTCGAAGAGGGGCGGAGACCCAGTACTTC. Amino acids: CASSLTGRRGAETQYF.

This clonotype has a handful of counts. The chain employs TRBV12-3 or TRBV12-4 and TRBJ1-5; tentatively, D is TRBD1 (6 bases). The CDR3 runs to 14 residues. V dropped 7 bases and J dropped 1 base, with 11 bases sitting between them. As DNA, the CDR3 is TGTGCCAGCAACAAACAGGGAAGCAATCAGCCCCAGCATTTT. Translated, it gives CASNKQGSNQPQHF.

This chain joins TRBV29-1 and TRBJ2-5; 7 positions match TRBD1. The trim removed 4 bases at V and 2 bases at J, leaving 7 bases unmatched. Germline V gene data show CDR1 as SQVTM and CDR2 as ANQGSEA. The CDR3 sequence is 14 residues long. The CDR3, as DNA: TGCAGCGTTGTAGGGGGACAGCTTCAAGAGACCCAGTACTTC. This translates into CSVVGGQLQETQYF.